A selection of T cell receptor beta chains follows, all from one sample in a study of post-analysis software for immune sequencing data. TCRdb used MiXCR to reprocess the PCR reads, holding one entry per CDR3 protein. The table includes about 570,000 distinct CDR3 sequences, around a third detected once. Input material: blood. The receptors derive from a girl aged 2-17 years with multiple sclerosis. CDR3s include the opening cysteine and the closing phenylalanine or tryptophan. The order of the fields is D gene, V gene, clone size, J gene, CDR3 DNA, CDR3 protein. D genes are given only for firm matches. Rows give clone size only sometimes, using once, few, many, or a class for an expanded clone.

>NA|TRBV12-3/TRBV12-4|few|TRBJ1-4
TGTGCCAGCAGTTTAGATACAGCAGGGGAAAAACTGTTTTTT
CASSLDTAGEKLFF
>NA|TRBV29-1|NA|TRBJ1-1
TGCAGCGCAGAAAAGCAGAACACTGAAGCTTTCTTT
CSAEKQNTEAFF
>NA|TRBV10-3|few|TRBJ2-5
TGTGCCATCAGTGAGTCGACAGGCGCCTCGGAGACCCAGTACTTC
CAISESTGASETQYF
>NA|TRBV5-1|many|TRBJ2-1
TGCGCCAGCAGCTTGCGGACCACCAGCTCCTACAATGAGCAGTTCTTC
CASSLRTTSSYNEQFF
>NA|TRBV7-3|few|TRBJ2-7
TGTGCCAGCAGCTTTGGGGTCGGGTACGAGCAGTACTTC
CASSFGVGYEQYF
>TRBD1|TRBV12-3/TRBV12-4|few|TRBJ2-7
TGTGCCAGCAGCTCAGGGGGCGCGATGATCGACGAGCAGTACTTC
CASSSGGAMIDEQYF
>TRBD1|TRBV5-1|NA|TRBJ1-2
TGCGCCAGCAGCCCGACTCAGGGGGATGGCTACACCTTC
CASSPTQGDGYTF
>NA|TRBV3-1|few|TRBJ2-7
TGTGCCAGCAGCCACAGGGGTGGGGAGCAGTACTTC
CASSHRGGEQYF
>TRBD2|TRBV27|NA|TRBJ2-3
TGTGCCAGCAGCGGGACTAGCGGGGCCGTCGATACGCAGTATTTT
CASSGTSGAVDTQYF
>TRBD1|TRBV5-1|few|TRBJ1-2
TGCGCCAGCAGCGATGGACAGGGGTCCCTCCTCTATGGCTACACCTTC
CASSDGQGSLLYGYTF
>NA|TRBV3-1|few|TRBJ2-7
TGTGCCAGCGACGGGGGTTCTTACGAGCAGTACTTC
CASDGGSYEQYF
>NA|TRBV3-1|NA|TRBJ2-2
TGTGCCAGCAGCCCCACCCCCCCCGGGGAGCTGTTTTTT
CASSPTPPGELFF
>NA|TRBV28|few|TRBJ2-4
TGTGCCACCGGAGGGGTCGTTGGCCAGGCCAAAAACATTCAGTACTTC
CATGGVVGQAKNIQYF
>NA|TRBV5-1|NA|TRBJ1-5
TGCGCCAGCAGCTCCGGGCTTGAAGGGGGTTTGAATCAGCCCCAGCATTTT
CASSSGLEGGLNQPQHF
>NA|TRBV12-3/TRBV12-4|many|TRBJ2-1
TGTGCCAGCAGTTCGGGTGATGAGCAGTTCTTC
CASSSGDEQFF
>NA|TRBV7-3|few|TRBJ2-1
TGTGCCAGCAGCTTAACGAGGGCGGACCAGCAGTTCTTC
CASSLTRADQQFF
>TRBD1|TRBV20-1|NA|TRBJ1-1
TGCAGTGCTACGGACAGGCTGAACACCGAAGCTTTCTTT
CSATDRLNTEAFF
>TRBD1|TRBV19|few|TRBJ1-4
TGTGCCAGTAGTCGCGACCAGACAGGGTGGCACCGTAATAGCGAAAAACTGTTTTTT
CASSRDQTGWHRNSEKLFF
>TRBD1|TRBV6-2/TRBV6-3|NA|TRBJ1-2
TGTGCCAGCAGGCACGGGACAGCCATTGGCTACACCTTC
CASRHGTAIGYTF
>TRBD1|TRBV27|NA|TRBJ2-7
TGTGCCAGCAGTTTAAAACCGGGACAGGGGAATCTCCCCTACGAGCAGTACTTC
CASSLKPGQGNLPYEQYF
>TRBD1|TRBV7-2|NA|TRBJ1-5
TGTGCCAGCAGCTCGCGGACAGGGGGCAGGGAGCCCCAGCATTTT
CASSSRTGGREPQHF
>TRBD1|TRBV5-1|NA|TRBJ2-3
TGCGCCAGCAGCTCAACAGGGGGCATAACAGATACGCAGTATTTT
CASSSTGGITDTQYF
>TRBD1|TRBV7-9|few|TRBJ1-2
TGTGCCAGCAGCAAAGCGACAGGGGGCAGCTATGGCTACACCTTC
CASSKATGGSYGYTF
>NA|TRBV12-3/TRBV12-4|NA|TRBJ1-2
TGTGCCAGCGCGGGACAACTCTATGGCTACACCTTC
CASAGQLYGYTF
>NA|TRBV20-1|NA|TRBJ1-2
TGCAGTGCTAGAGATCGGGCACGAATTCAGGATGGCTACACCTTC
CSARDRARIQDGYTF
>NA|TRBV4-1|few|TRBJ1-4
TGCGCCAGCAGCCCGGGGCCCGAGGGGGAAAAACTGTTTTTT
CASSPGPEGEKLFF
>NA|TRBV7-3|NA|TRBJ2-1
TGTGCCAGCAGCTTATGGGACCATAGCATGGTTTCCTACAATGAGCAGTTCTTC
CASSLWDHSMVSYNEQFF
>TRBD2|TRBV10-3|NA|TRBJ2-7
TGTGCCATCAGTGAGGACGGACTAGCGGGGTTACACGAGCAGTACTTC
CAISEDGLAGLHEQYF
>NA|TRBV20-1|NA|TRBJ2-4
TGCAGTGCTAGCAGGGAAAGCAAAAACATTCAGTACTTC
CSASRESKNIQYF
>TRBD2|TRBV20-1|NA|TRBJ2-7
TGCAGTGCTCCGACTAGCGGCTACGAGCAGTACTTC
CSAPTSGYEQYF
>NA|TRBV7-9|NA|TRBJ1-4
TGTGCCAGCAGTCATTCCTGGGGGGAAGGTGAAAAACTGTTTTTT
CASSHSWGEGEKLFF
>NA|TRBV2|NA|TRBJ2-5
TGTGCCAGCGCTTCAGAGGGGCCGGAGACCCAGTACTTC
CASASEGPETQYF
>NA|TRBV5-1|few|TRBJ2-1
TGCGCCAGCAGCTCCCTCAAAGGGAATGAGCAGTTCTTC
CASSSLKGNEQFF
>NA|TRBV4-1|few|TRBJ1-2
TGCGCCAGCAGCCAAGAAGCGGGCAGGGACTATGGCTACACCTTC
CASSQEAGRDYGYTF
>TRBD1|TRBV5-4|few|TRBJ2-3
TGTGCCAGCAGCAACCAACAGGGGAGAGATACGCAGTATTTT
CASSNQQGRDTQYF
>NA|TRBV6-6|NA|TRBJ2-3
TGTGCCAGCACCTTACGCCCAGATACGCACTATTTT
CASTLRPDTHYF
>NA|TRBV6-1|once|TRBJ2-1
TGTGCCAGCAGTGAAGGGCAGGAGGGCAATGAGCAGTTCTTC
CASSEGQEGNEQFF
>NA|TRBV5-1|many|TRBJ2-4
TGCGCCAGCAGCTTGGCCGGGGAGAACATTCAGTACTTC
CASSLAGENIQYF
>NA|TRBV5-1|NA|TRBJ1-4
TGCGCCAGCAGCTTGGAACTTCCGGGGCACCAAGGTGAAAAACTGTTTTTT
CASSLELPGHQGEKLFF
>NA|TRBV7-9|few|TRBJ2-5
TGTGCCAGCAGCCCATTTGTAGGACGCCGCCGTGAGACCCAGTACTTC
CASSPFVGRRRETQYF
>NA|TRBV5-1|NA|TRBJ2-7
TGCGCCAGCAGCTTGGACCCAGGGGTTTCTTACGAGCAGTACTTC
CASSLDPGVSYEQYF
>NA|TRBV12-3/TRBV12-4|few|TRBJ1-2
TGTGCCAGCAGTTTTCCCAGGGACAATGGCTACACCTTC
CASSFPRDNGYTF
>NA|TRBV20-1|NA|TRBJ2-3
TGCAGTGCTAGAGAAACAGGGAGGGGGCTACGGAATACGCAGTATTTT
CSARETGRGLRNTQYF
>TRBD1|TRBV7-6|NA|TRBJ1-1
TGTGCCAGCAGCTTAAGTCCGGACAGGGATCCTGAAGCTTTCTTT
CASSLSPDRDPEAFF
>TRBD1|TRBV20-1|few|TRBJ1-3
TGCAGTGCTGACAGGGAGGGCTTAAACACCATATATTTT
CSADREGLNTIYF
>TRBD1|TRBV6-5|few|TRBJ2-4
TGTGCCAGCAGGAGGGACAGGAAAAACATTCAGTACTTC
CASRRDRKNIQYF
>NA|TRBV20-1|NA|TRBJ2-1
TGCAGTGCCCCACGCCCGCGCGGGGGCCAGTACAATGAGCAGTTCTTC
CSAPRPRGGQYNEQFF
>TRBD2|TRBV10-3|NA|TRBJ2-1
TGTGCCATCAGTGAGTCGACTCTAGCGGGTAGGGATGAGCAGTTCTTC
CAISESTLAGRDEQFF
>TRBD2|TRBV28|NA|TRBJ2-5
TGTGCCACGAGAGAGGGACTAGCGGTAGGAGAGACCCAGTACTTC
CATREGLAVGETQYF
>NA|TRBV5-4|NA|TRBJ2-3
TGTGCCAGCAGCTTGGTGGGGCGGATCAGGGACACAGATACGCAGTATTTT
CASSLVGRIRDTDTQYF
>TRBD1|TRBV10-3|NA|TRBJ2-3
TGTGCCATCAGACCCGGACAGGGCCATACGCAGTATTTT
CAIRPGQGHTQYF
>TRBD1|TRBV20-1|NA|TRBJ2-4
TGCAGTGCGGACAGGGACCTAGCCAAAAACATTCAGTACTTC
CSADRDLAKNIQYF
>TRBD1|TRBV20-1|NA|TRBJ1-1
TGCAGTGCTAGGCCCGGGACAGAAATCTCTGAAGCTTTCTTT
CSARPGTEISEAFF
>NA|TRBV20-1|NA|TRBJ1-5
TGCAGTGCTAGAGACAAAGGGGATCAGCCCCAGCATTTT
CSARDKGDQPQHF
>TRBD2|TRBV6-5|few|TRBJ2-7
TGTGCCAGCAGTTACTCAGGCGGGGGGACCCCCTACGAGCAGTACTTC
CASSYSGGGTPYEQYF
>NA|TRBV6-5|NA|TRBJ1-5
TGTGTCAGCGCTCGAACCTCCAATCAGCCCCAGCATTTT
CVSARTSNQPQHF
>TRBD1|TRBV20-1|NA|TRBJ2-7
TGCAGTGCCTGGACAGGAATGGCCTACGAGCAGTACTTC
CSAWTGMAYEQYF
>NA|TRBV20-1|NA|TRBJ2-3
TGCAGTGCTAGAGTCCCAGGGGCGCCCACAGATACGCAGTATTTT
CSARVPGAPTDTQYF
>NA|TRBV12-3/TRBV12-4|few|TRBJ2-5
TGTGCCAGCAGTGAAAAAGGACGCGCCGAGACAGAGACCCAGTACTTC
CASSEKGRAETETQYF
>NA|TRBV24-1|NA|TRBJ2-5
TGTGCCACCAGTGGTATGGGGGCTGGGGGAGAAGAGACCCAGTACTTC
CATSGMGAGGEETQYF